The 20 T cell receptor beta chains in this list originate from one sample, sequenced in a study of human T cells and chemical hapten exposure (dated by TCRdb to the early 2020s). Receptor libraries were prepared by RACE. Sequencing was performed on a NextSeq 500. The public reads were run again by TCRdb, first through fastp at Q25 and then through MiXCR, and only productive beta chains were kept. Every CDR3 protein is listed once, alongside the most common genes and DNA of its rows. In all, the sample holds about 80,000 distinct CDR3 sequences, and 9.5% to 13% of those were seen once. Of the sample, 1.5% to 2% is held by the ten largest clones. The time point label corresponds to: patch test 2, 6 weeks after DPC sensitization. The label giving this sample's treatment or condition can be read as: therapeutic diphenylcyclopropenone sensitization with weekly scalp DPC. Sample: whole blood, taken in connection with sensitization to the hapten diphenylcyclopropenone (DPC). The receptors were sampled from a man between 18 and 29 years old with alopecia areata. Some clones in this sample may be carry-over from other donors' samples.

This clonotype was seen repeatedly, ten times or more. V usage is TRBV20-1 and J usage is TRBJ2-3, with D perhaps given as TRBD1 or TRBD2 (5 bases each). This CDR3 spans 14 amino acids. The V end lost 6 bases, the J end lost 2 bases, and 15 bases lay between the germline ends. Germline V gene data show CDR1 as DFQATT and CDR2 as SNEGSKA (reference sequence). CDR3 loop: CSASDTDYTDTQYF. CDR3 coding DNA: TGCAGTGCCTCGGACACTGACTACACAGATACGCAGTATTTT.

V is TRBV3-1 and J is TRBJ2-1; D unclear. Trimming took off 0 bases at V and 10 bases at J, with 7 bases between the two ends. In germline, CDR1 is LGHDT, CDR2 YNNKEL (reference sequence). The CDR3 length is 12 residues. The CDR3 DNA sequence: TGTGCCAGCAGCCAAGAAGTGGGAGAGCAGTTCTTC. Protein product: CASSQEVGEQFF.

To note about this clonotype: Sequence at one end of the junction differs from germline and may be a read error. The chain employs TRBV7-9 and TRBJ2-5, with unresolved D. This CDR3 has 11 residues. From germline, CDR1 is SEHNR and CDR2 FQNEAQ (reference sequence). The CDR3 nucleotides are TGTGCCAACAGCTTAGCCCCCGACAAGGACTTC. It yields the protein CANSLAPDKDF.

This clonotype was seen only a few times. This CDR3 reads CASSLMRGRAKYGYTF. The CDR3 nucleotides read TGTGCCAGCAGTTTAATGCGGGGGCGCGCGAAATATGGCTACACCTTC. This chain uses TRBV12-3 or TRBV12-4 with TRBJ1-2, with D maybe TRBD1 (6 bases). Between the trimmed V and J ends, which lost 2 bases and 5 bases, there was a span of 18 bases. This CDR3 has 16 residues.

This chain links TRBV9 with TRBJ1-2; 7 bases align to TRBD1. Germline V gene lookup returns CDR1 SGDLS and CDR2 YYNGEE. Trimming removed 0 bases from V and 2 bases from J; junction bases left unmatched: 1. The CDR3 has 14 amino acids. This chain's CDR3 is CASSVGTGNYGYTF. For the CDR3, the DNA is TGTGCCAGCAGCGTAGGGACAGGAAACTATGGCTACACCTTC. Variable domain in full (rest from reference TRBV9 and TRBJ1-2): DSGVTQTPKHLITATGQRVTLRCSPRSGDLSVYWYQQSLDQGLQFLIQYYNGEERAKGNILERFSAQQFPDLHSELNLSSLELGDSALYFCASSVGTGNYGYTFGSGTRLTVV.

The V and J genes are TRBV7-6 and TRBJ2-5; 9 nucleotides line up with TRBD2. Germline V gene lookup returns CDR1 SGHVS and CDR2 FNYEAQ. V gave up 5 bases and J gave up 5 bases; unmatched junction bases: 9. The CDR3 has 15 amino acids. The CDR3 DNA follows: TGTGCCAGCAGCCCCTCGCGGGGGGGCTGGGAGACCCAGTACTTC. Translation gives CASSPSRGGWETQYF. Drawing the rest from reference TRBV7-6 and TRBJ2-5, the complete variable domain is GAGVSQSPRYKVTKRGQDVALRCDPISGHVSLYWYRQALGQGPEFLTYFNYEAQQDKSGLPNDRFSAERPEGSISTLTIQRTEQRDSAMYRCASSPSRGGWETQYFGPGTRLLVL.

This clonotype was observed many times. V is TRBV11-2 and J is TRBJ2-5, with D maybe TRBD1 (5 bases). The V gene's germline CDR1 is SGHAT and CDR2 FQNNGV. Between the trimmed V and J ends, which lost 5 bases and 0 bases, there was a span of 10 bases. This CDR3 is 14 amino acids long. The CDR3: CASSNTGNQETQYF. The CDR3 coding sequence is TGTGCCAGCAGCAACACAGGAAACCAAGAGACCCAGTACTTC.

Turning to this clonotype: This may be a read error: a much more frequent sequence differs by one nucleotide. The chain is built from TRBV27 and TRBJ2-7, with D possibly TRBD1 on 6 matching bases. Germline loops: CDR1 MNHEY, CDR2 SMNVEV (reference sequence). The CDR3 has 15 amino acids. Trimming pared 4 bases from V and 2 bases from J, leaving 15 bases between. CDR3 sequence: CASSSNRVRAYEQYF. CDR3 nucleotides: TGTGCCAGCAGTTCCAACAGGGTTCGGGCCTACGAGCAGTACTTC.

In its sample, this clonotype was seen many times. The genes are TRBV20-1 and TRBJ2-5; 9 bases agree with TRBD2. This CDR3 spans 16 amino acids. After removal of 6 bases from V and 2 bases from J, the junction contained 13 bases not matched to a gene. Germline loops: CDR1 DFQATT, CDR2 SNEGSKA (reference sequence). The CDR3 loop reads CSAPIPRRGGQETQYF. The CDR3 DNA reads as TGCAGTGCGCCAATCCCGAGGCGGGGGGGACAAGAGACCCAGTACTTC.

There are many counts of this clonotype. The CDR3 sequence is CASSPNGASGTDTQYF. DNA for the CDR3: TGTGCCAGCAGCCCAAATGGGGCTAGCGGGACAGATACGCAGTATTTT. The chain recombines TRBV28 with TRBJ2-3; 8 nucleotides match TRBD2. CDR1 and CDR2 (germline): MDHEN, SYDVKM. V shed 6 bases, J shed 3 bases, and the junction held 11 bases outside the gene matches. This CDR3 has 16 amino acids. Full variable domain (missing parts from reference TRBV28 and TRBJ2-3): DVKVTQSSRYLVKRTGEKVFLECVQDMDHENMFWYRQDPGLGLRLIYFSYDVKMKEKGDIPEGYSVSREKKERFSLILESASTNQTSMYLCASSPNGASGTDTQYFGPGTRLTVL.

This clonotype showed up many times. The CDR3 here is CASSFTQLDTQYF. The CDR3 coding sequence is TGTGCCAGCAGCTTTACTCAGTTAGATACGCAGTATTTT. The rearrangement joins TRBV7-6 to TRBJ2-3; no definite D call. Germline V CDR1 and CDR2: SGHVS, FNYEAQ. V was cut by 3 bases and J by 5 bases, with 9 bases left in between. The CDR3 is made up of 13 amino acids.

This clonotype showed up just a few times. The chain couples TRBV7-9 to TRBJ1-1, with D unclear. The germline V and J ends were trimmed by 1 base and 8 bases, with 14 bases remaining between them. CDR1 and CDR2 from the germline V gene are SEHNR and FQNEAQ (reference sequence). The CDR3 covers 14 residues. The CDR3 loop reads CASSLEGGREEAFF. CDR3 nucleotide sequence: TGTGCCAGCAGCTTAGAAGGAGGACGGGAAGAAGCTTTCTTT.

This sequence joins TRBV2 and TRBJ2-7; D uncertain. The V end lost 2 bases, the J end lost 3 bases, and 11 bases lay between the germline ends. This CDR3 spans 14 amino acids. CDR1 is SNHLY and CDR2 is FYNNEI in the germline V gene. CDR3 protein: CASSESPPGYEQYV. CDR3 nucleotides: TGTGCCAGCAGTGAAAGCCCGCCCGGCTACGAGCAGTACGTC.

This clonotype has at least ten counts. The chain links TRBV6-2 or TRBV6-3 to TRBJ2-7; 7 nucleotides agree with TRBD1. CDR1 is MNHEY, CDR2 SVGEGT, per germline. The CDR3 covers 15 residues. The trim removed 4 bases at V and 1 base at J, leaving 7 bases unmatched. CDR3 DNA sequence: TGTGCCAGCAGTTCAGACAGGGTGAGATCCTACGAGCAGTACGTC. Translated: CASSSDRVRSYEQYV.

This clonotype was detected ten times or more. J is TRBJ2-4 and V is TRBV6-1; D uncertain. The CDR3 spans 11 residues. Germline CDR1 and CDR2: MNHNS and SASEGT. With 7 bases removed from V and 9 bases from J, the gap between germline ends came to 10 bases. As DNA, the CDR3 is TGTGCCAGCACCTTCAAGGGCATTCAGTACTTC. The encoded protein is CASTFKGIQYF.

V usage is TRBV4-1 and J usage is TRBJ2-5; a weak D match, TRBD1 (5 bases). The CDR3 contains 14 residues. Per germline, CDR1 MGHRA and CDR2 YSYEKL. V was trimmed by 4 bases and J by 7 bases, leaving 16 bases between them. The CDR3 nucleotides read TGCGCCAGCAGCCTACGGGCCTGGGGCGGGACCCAGTACTTC. It translates to CASSLRAWGGTQYF.

This clonotype occurred many times. CDR3: CASSMGRTKGPFGNTIYF. CDR3 sequence (DNA): TGTGCCAGTAGTATGGGTCGAACGAAGGGGCCCTTTGGAAACACCATATATTTT. This chain connects TRBV19 to TRBJ1-3; weak D call: TRBD1 (5 bases). V gave up 3 bases and J gave up 3 bases, with 21 bases separating them. This CDR3 contains 18 residues. The germline V gene encodes CDR1 LNHDA and CDR2 SQIVND (reference sequence).

The V call is TRBV11-1, the J call TRBJ1-4; unclear D gene. Deletions cut 3 bases from V and 5 bases from J, with 10 bases between. The CDR3 is made up of 14 amino acids. Germline V gene sequence: CDR1 SGHAT, CDR2 FQDESV (reference sequence). CDR3 region: CASSFGRGNEKLFF. CDR3 DNA sequence: TGTGCCAGCAGCTTCGGCCGGGGAAATGAAAAACTGTTTTTT.

The V call is TRBV2, the J call TRBJ2-1; D is possibly TRBD1 (6 bases). Trimming pared 6 bases from V and 10 bases from J, leaving 13 bases between. The CDR3 length is 12 residues. CDR1 is SNHLY, CDR2 FYNNEI, per germline. The CDR3 sequence: CASSGPGTEQFF. The CDR3 coding sequence is TGTGCCAGCAGCGGACCGGGGACAGAGCAGTTCTTC. Combining the CDR3 with reference TRBV2 and TRBJ2-1 gives the whole variable domain EPEVTQTPSHQVTQMGQEVILRCVPISNHLYFYWYRQILGQKVEFLVSFYNNEISEKSEIFDDQFSVERPDGSNFTLKIRSTKLEDSAMYFCASSGPGTEQFFGPGTRLTVL.

For this clonotype: This may be a read error: a much more frequent sequence differs by one nucleotide. The V call is TRBV28, the J call TRBJ1-1, with D unclear. Per germline, CDR1 MDHEN and CDR2 SYDVKM. This CDR3 is built from 14 residues. CDR3 sequence: CVSGDLADHTEAFF. The CDR3, as DNA: TGTGTCAGCGGCGACCTGGCTGACCACACTGAAGCTTTCTTT.